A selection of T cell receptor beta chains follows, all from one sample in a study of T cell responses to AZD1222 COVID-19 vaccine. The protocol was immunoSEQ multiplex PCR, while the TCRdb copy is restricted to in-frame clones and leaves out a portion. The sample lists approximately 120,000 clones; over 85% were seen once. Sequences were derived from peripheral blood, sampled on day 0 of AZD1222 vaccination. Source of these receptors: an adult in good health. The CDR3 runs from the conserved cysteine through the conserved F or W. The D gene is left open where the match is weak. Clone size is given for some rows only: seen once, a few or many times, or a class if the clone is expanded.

CASSQVATPGNTIYF | TGCGCCAGCAGCCAAGTAGCCACTCCTGGAAACACCATATATTTT | TRBJ1-3 | - | TRBV4-3 | -
CASSLPGTGGYGYTF | TGTGCCAGCAGTTTGCCCGGGACAGGGGGATATGGCTACACCTTC | TRBJ1-2 | TRBD1 | TRBV28 | -
CASSTVAGTGTNYGYTF | TGTGCCAGCAGCACCGTCGCCGGGACCGGGACGAACTATGGCTACACCTTC | TRBJ1-2 | - | TRBV7-9 | -
CASSQQGVRETQYF | TGTGCCAGCAGCCAACAGGGGGTGCGGGAGACCCAGTACTTC | TRBJ2-5 | TRBD1 | TRBV28 | -
CASSYELGNTIYF | TGTGCCAGCAGTTACGAACTAGGAAACACCATATATTTT | TRBJ1-3 | - | TRBV6-5 | once
CAWRPRTTGGMNYGYTF | TGTGCCTGGAGGCCAAGGACCACAGGGGGCATGAACTATGGCTACACCTTC | TRBJ1-2 | TRBD1 | TRBV30 | -
CASSTTGFLLGGIQYF | TGTGCCAGTAGTACAACAGGGTTCCTCCTAGGGGGCATTCAGTACTTC | TRBJ2-4 | - | TRBV19 | -
CASGDPPYNEQFF | TGTGCCAGCGGGGACCCGCCCTACAATGAGCAGTTCTTC | TRBJ2-1 | - | TRBV19 | once
CASSISGTGASYEQYF | TGTGCCAGCAGCATCTCCGGGACAGGGGCCTCCTACGAGCAGTACTTC | TRBJ2-7 | TRBD1 | TRBV4-2 | -
CASSPRGGSGYEQYF | TGTGCCAGCAGCCCTAGGGGAGGGAGTGGTTACGAGCAGTACTTC | TRBJ2-7 | TRBD2 | TRBV7-3 | -
CASSPFLAGVNNEQFF | TGCGCCAGCAGCCCATTCTTGGCGGGAGTAAACAATGAGCAGTTCTTC | TRBJ2-1 | TRBD2 | TRBV5-1 | -
CASNPNRDRGLNPDGYTF | TGCGCCAGCAACCCCAACCGGGACAGGGGCCTCAACCCGGATGGCTACACCTTC | TRBJ1-2 | TRBD1 | TRBV5-1 | -
CASSLGTVQETQYF | TGCGCCAGCAGCTTGGGTACAGTACAAGAGACCCAGTACTTC | TRBJ2-5 | - | TRBV5-1 | -
CASSSWTGNTEAFF | TGTGCCAGCAGCTCATGGACAGGGAACACTGAAGCTTTCTTT | TRBJ1-1 | TRBD1 | TRBV7-9 | -
CASTRGPPPNSEQYF | TGTGCCAGCACCCGGGGACCCCCTCCTAATTCCGAGCAGTACTTC | TRBJ2-7 | - | TRBV28 | -
CASSPRTEDYNSPLHF | TGTGCCAGCAGTCCCCGGACAGAAGACTATAATTCACCCCTCCACTTT | TRBJ1-6 | - | TRBV28 | few
CASSQLRLAGARNEQFF | TGCGCCAGCAGCCAACTGAGACTAGCGGGAGCAAGGAATGAGCAGTTCTTC | TRBJ2-1 | TRBD2 | TRBV4-1 | -
CASSWGHEQFF | TGTGCCAGCAGTTGGGGCCATGAGCAGTTCTTC | TRBJ2-1 | - | TRBV6-2/TRBV6-3 | -
CASSPTATNEKLFF | TGTGCCAGCAGTCCGACAGCAACTAATGAAAAACTGTTTTTT | TRBJ1-4 | - | TRBV6-5 | -
CATTRLAGGVLNEQFF | TGTGCCACCACAAGACTAGCGGGAGGTGTCCTCAATGAGCAGTTCTTC | TRBJ2-1 | TRBD2 | TRBV2 | -
CASSDMNTEAFF | TGTGCCAGCTCGGACATGAACACTGAAGCTTTCTTT | TRBJ1-1 | - | TRBV18 | -
CASSLRTGGNQPQHF | TGTGCCAGCAGTTTGCGGACAGGGGGCAATCAGCCCCAGCATTTT | TRBJ1-5 | TRBD1 | TRBV28 | -
CASSLDNEQFF | TGCGCCAGCAGCTTGGACAATGAGCAGTTCTTC | TRBJ2-1 | - | TRBV5-1 | -
CASSQPPSLARLYNEQFF | TGTGCCAGTAGTCAACCCCCTTCGCTAGCTCGCCTTTACAATGAGCAGTTCTTC | TRBJ2-1 | - | TRBV19 | -
CSVASTDTQYF | TGCAGCGTTGCCTCCACAGATACGCAGTATTTT | TRBJ2-3 | - | TRBV29-1 | once
CASSLGGQAYSYNEQFF | TGTGCCAGCAGCTTAGGAGGACAGGCATACTCCTACAATGAGCAGTTCTTC | TRBJ2-1 | TRBD1 | TRBV7-9 | -
CASSPVSRDRQLNTEAFF | TGTGCCAGCAGCCCCGTTTCCCGGGACAGACAATTGAACACTGAAGCTTTCTTT | TRBJ1-1 | TRBD1 | TRBV7-9 | -
CASSPARDSGVSGANVLTF | TGTGCCAGCAGTCCCGCCCGGGACAGTGGGGTCTCTGGGGCCAACGTCCTGACTTTC | TRBJ2-6 | TRBD1 | TRBV6-6 | -
CASHGANEKLFF | TGTGCCAGCCACGGGGCTAATGAAAAACTGTTTTTT | TRBJ1-4 | - | TRBV28 | -
CASRPPTGAGQPQHF | TGTGCCAGCAGACCCCCTACAGGGGCGGGTCAGCCCCAGCATTTT | TRBJ1-5 | TRBD1 | TRBV28 | -
CASSFQTGYRTDTQYF | TGTGCCAGCAGCTTCCAGACAGGGTATAGAACAGATACGCAGTATTTT | TRBJ2-3 | TRBD1 | TRBV5-8 | -
CASTFPGDTEAFF | TGTGCCAGCACATTTCCGGGGGACACTGAAGCTTTCTTT | TRBJ1-1 | - | TRBV7-8 | -
CASSLVAGPYNEQFF | TGTGCCAGCAGCTTAGTGGCGGGACCTTACAATGAGCAGTTCTTC | TRBJ2-1 | - | TRBV7-2 | -
CATALRQKNTGELFF | TGTGCCACCGCCCTGCGACAGAAGAACACCGGGGAGCTGTTTTTT | TRBJ2-2 | - | TRBV5-6 | -
CASSLRGQGVNEQFF | TGTGCCAGTAGTCTCCGGGGACAGGGGGTGAATGAGCAGTTCTTC | TRBJ2-1 | TRBD1 | TRBV19 | once
CASSLMRRASGRDNEQFF | TGTGCCAGCAGCTTAATGAGGCGGGCTAGCGGGAGGGACAATGAGCAGTTCTTC | TRBJ2-1 | TRBD2 | TRBV7-2 | -
CASSPPGGGNTIYF | TGTGCCAGCAGCCCCCCCGGGGGTGGAAACACCATATATTTT | TRBJ1-3 | - | TRBV9 | -
CASTPGTSASSYNEQFF | TGTGCCAGCACCCCAGGCACTAGCGCTAGCTCCTACAATGAGCAGTTCTTC | TRBJ2-1 | TRBD2 | TRBV28 | -
CASSKTGGSGMNTGELFF | TGTGCCAGTAGTAAGACAGGGGGGTCCGGGATGAACACCGGGGAGCTGTTTTTT | TRBJ2-2 | TRBD1 | TRBV19 | -
CASSLGGALTYEQYF | TGTGCCAGCAGCTTAGGGGGGGCACTCACCTACGAGCAGTACTTC | TRBJ2-7 | - | TRBV7-2 | -
CASSLASAYSNQPQHF | TGTGCCAGCAGCTTAGCTTCAGCTTATAGCAATCAGCCCCAGCATTTT | TRBJ1-5 | - | TRBV7-2 | -
CASSKGWGDYGYTF | TGTGCCAGTAGTAAAGGGTGGGGAGACTATGGCTACACCTTC | TRBJ1-2 | - | TRBV19 | -
CASSITGANTEAFF | TGTGCCAGTAGTATTACAGGGGCGAACACTGAAGCTTTCTTT | TRBJ1-1 | TRBD1 | TRBV19 | -
CASRRGLEGYTF | TGTGCCAGCAGGAGGGGACTCGAGGGCTACACCTTC | TRBJ1-2 | - | TRBV6-5 | -
CATAIRTSGRNYEQYF | TGTGCCACCGCTATTCGGACTAGCGGGAGAAACTACGAGCAGTACTTC | TRBJ2-7 | TRBD2 | TRBV27 | large
CASMKSYSNQPQHF | TGTGCCAGCATGAAGAGTTATAGCAATCAGCCCCAGCATTTT | TRBJ1-5 | - | TRBV6-5 | -
CASSLADSPGELFF | TGTGCCAGCTCTCTGGCGGACTCCCCCGGGGAGCTGTTTTTT | TRBJ2-2 | - | TRBV21-1 | -
CASSPWVGTGKGEQYF | TGTGCCAGCTCACCATGGGTCGGGACAGGGAAGGGCGAGCAGTACTTC | TRBJ2-7 | TRBD1 | TRBV18 | -
CASSFGSSGYEQYF | TGCGCCAGCAGCTTTGGGTCGTCTGGCTACGAGCAGTACTTC | TRBJ2-7 | - | TRBV5-1 | -
CASSLSGTPSNQPQHF | TGTGCCAGCAGCCTATCCGGGACACCGAGCAATCAGCCCCAGCATTTT | TRBJ1-5 | - | TRBV7-9 | -
CASSPGRSGANVLTF | TGTGCCAGCAGCCCGGGCCGCTCTGGGGCCAACGTCCTGACTTTC | TRBJ2-6 | - | TRBV2 | -
CASRSGRAGKETQYF | TGTGCCAGTCGAAGCGGGAGGGCCGGGAAAGAGACCCAGTACTTC | TRBJ2-5 | TRBD2 | TRBV19 | -
CASSNIPGQRNEQFF | TGTGCCAGCAGCAATATCCCGGGACAACGTAATGAGCAGTTCTTC | TRBJ2-1 | - | TRBV21-1 | -
CASSRDTVGSDTQYF | TGTGCCAGCAGCCGTGACACGGTCGGGTCGGATACGCAGTATTTT | TRBJ2-3 | - | TRBV3-1/TRBV3-2 | -
CASSSSHSTPDEQFF | TGTGCCAGCAGCTCCTCTCACAGTACACCGGATGAGCAGTTCTTC | TRBJ2-1 | - | TRBV7-3 | -